Following are 20 T cell receptor beta chains from one sample sequenced in a study of T cell responses to AZD1222 COVID-19 vaccine (dated by TCRdb to the early 2020s). What the time point label conveys for this sample: baseline before first vaccination. To prepare the library, the immunoSEQ multiplex PCR assay was applied. Held by TCRdb, this immuneACCESS table contains in-frame sequences only and omits some clones. Under half of the omission traces to an unresolved V gene where checked; the cause of the rest is unknown. The sample table lists 200,000 or so clones, around 92% of them with a count of one. About 9.4% of the sample is in the top ten clones. The source material was peripheral blood, sampled on day 0 of AZD1222 vaccination. Every receptor here comes from an adult in good health.

The chain has TRBV3-1 (or the pseudogene TRBV3-2) and TRBJ1-5; 8 bases are a match to TRBD1. This CDR3 has 16 amino acids. Germline CDR1 is LGHDT and CDR2 is YNNKEL (reference sequence). The J segment lost 0 bases and the V segment lost 3 bases, leaving 4 bases of the junction unmatched. CDR3 sequence (DNA): TGTGCCAGCAGCCAGGGACAGGTCTATAGCAATCAGCCCCAGCATTTT. It is translated as CASSQGQVYSNQPQHF.

This chain links TRBV6-1 with TRBJ1-4, with D possibly matching TRBD1 (5 bases). With 2 bases removed from V and 0 bases from J, the gap between germline ends came to 10 bases. CDR3 length equals 16 residues. CDR1 is MNHNS and CDR2 is SASEGT in the germline V gene. The CDR3 DNA reads TGTGCCAGCAGTGAAAGGTCAGGGTCAACTAATGAAAAACTGTTTTTT. Its translation is CASSERSGSTNEKLFF.

The rearrangement uses TRBV12-3 or TRBV12-4 and TRBJ2-3; D unresolved. V lost 5 bases and J lost 0, with 6 bases in between. CDR3 size: 13 residues. CDR3 sequence reads: CASSPDSTDTQYF. CDR3 sequence (DNA): TGTGCCAGCAGTCCCGATAGCACAGATACGCAGTATTTT.

This chain connects TRBV19 to TRBJ2-2; D could derive from TRBD1 or TRBD2 (5 bases each). The CDR3 has 16 amino acids. The germline V gene encodes CDR1 LNHDA and CDR2 SQIVND (reference sequence). Trimming shortened V by 5 bases and J by 4 bases, and 17 bases separated the two germline ends. CDR3 sequence: CASSPRPGRGTGELFF. CDR3 bases: TGTGCCAGTAGTCCTCGCCCGGGACGCGGCACCGGGGAGCTGTTTTTT.

V usage is TRBV12-3 or TRBV12-4 and J usage is TRBJ1-2, with D unclear. V shed 6 bases and J shed 4 bases, with 3 bases lying between them. CDR3 length equals 10 residues. The CDR3 sequence is CASRGYGYTF. The CDR3 DNA reads TGTGCCAGCAGGGGCTATGGCTACACCTTC.

The chain couples TRBV30 to TRBJ1-5; the match to TRBD1 covers 7 bases. The germline gives CDR1 GTSNPN, CDR2 SVGIG (reference sequence). This CDR3 has 12 amino acids. The J segment lost 9 bases and the V segment lost 7 bases, leaving 9 bases of the junction unmatched. The CDR3 nucleotides read TGTGCCTATTTGCAGGGGGACGGGCCCCAGCATTTT. Protein sequence: CAYLQGDGPQHF.

The chain is built from TRBV5-1 and TRBJ2-1; no clear D gene. Germline CDR1 reads SGHRS; CDR2 reads YFSETQ. This CDR3 is 13 amino acids long. The V and J ends lost 1 base and 3 bases respectively, with 5 bases between them. The CDR3 DNA is TGCGCCAGCAGCTTGTCCTACTACAATGAGCAGTTCTTC. It is translated as CASSLSYYNEQFF.

V usage is TRBV4-3 and J usage is TRBJ1-5, with D possibly matching TRBD1 (5 bases). Looked up from germline, CDR1 is LGHNA and CDR2 is YSLEER. The ends were cut back, 0 bases at V and 5 bases at J, with 11 bases in the middle. The CDR3 has 15 residues. The CDR3 reads CASSQDSGRDQPQHF. The CDR3 bases are TGCGCCAGCAGCCAAGATAGTGGCAGGGATCAGCCCCAGCATTTT.

The chain couples TRBV6-2 or TRBV6-3 to TRBJ1-1; D ambiguous. V was cut by 2 bases and J by 1 base, with 5 bases left in between. The length of the CDR3 is 13 residues. CDR1 is MNHEY, CDR2 SVGEGT, per germline. The CDR3 sequence: CASSYRANTEAFF. Here the CDR3 DNA reads TGTGCCAGCAGTTACAGGGCGAACACTGAAGCTTTCTTT.

This clone was seen once. V usage is TRBV10-3 and J usage is TRBJ1-2; D is undetermined. V was cut by 0 bases and J by 4 bases, with 9 bases left in between. CDR1 and CDR2 (germline): ENHRY, SYGVKD. The CDR3 extends over 14 amino acids. The CDR3 DNA reads TGTGCCATCAGTGAGTCACCCCAGCTCTATGGCTACACCTTC. Protein: CAISESPQLYGYTF.

In this sample, this clone turned up a few times. The gene calls are TRBV11-1 and TRBJ1-2, with D possibly being TRBD1 (6 bases). Per germline, CDR1 SGHAT and CDR2 FQDESV (reference sequence). V was pared by 3 bases and J by 5 bases, with 16 bases between. The CDR3 is 15 residues long. CDR3 amino acids: CASSLRDMGPYGYTF. CDR3 in DNA: TGTGCCAGCAGCTTGCGGGACATGGGACCTTATGGCTACACCTTC.

This chain joins TRBV5-1 and TRBJ2-3; D may be TRBD1 (5 bases). Germline loops: CDR1 SGHRS, CDR2 YFSETQ. This CDR3 is 14 amino acids long. The V gene lost 0 bases and the J gene lost 2 bases, with 7 bases spanning the gap. The CDR3 region is CASSLEGPTDTQYF. Here the CDR3 DNA reads TGCGCCAGCAGCTTGGAGGGGCCCACAGATACGCAGTATTTT.

The genes are TRBV15 and TRBJ1-2, with unresolved D. The V end was cut by 0 bases, the J end by 4 bases, with 6 bases between. The CDR3 length is 13 residues. Germline lookup yields CDR1 LNHNV and CDR2 YYDKDF (reference sequence). In nucleotides, the CDR3 is TGTGCCACCAGCAGAGATGTGTTCTATGGCTACACCTTC. Amino acid sequence: CATSRDVFYGYTF. Variable domain in full (rest from reference TRBV15 and TRBJ1-2): DAMVIQNPRYQVTQFGKPVTLSCSQTLNHNVMYWYQQKSSQAPKLLFHYYDKDFNNEADTPDNFQSRRPNTSFCFLDIRSPGLGDTAMYLCATSRDVFYGYTFGSGTRLTVV.

This chain joins TRBV27 and TRBJ2-1; 14 bases align to TRBD2. Per the germline V gene, CDR1 is MNHEY and CDR2 is SMNVEV (reference sequence). With 5 bases clipped from V and 0 bases from J, the junction kept 6 bases outside the gene matches. The CDR3 totals 18 residues. The CDR3 sequence: CASSRTSGGPYSYNEQFF. CDR3 sequence (DNA): TGTGCCAGCAGTCGGACTAGCGGGGGGCCCTACTCCTACAATGAGCAGTTCTTC.

The rearrangement joins TRBV9 to TRBJ2-2; unclear D gene. The germline V and J ends were trimmed by 0 bases and 2 bases, with 8 bases remaining between them. Germline CDR1 is SGDLS and CDR2 is YYNGEE. The CDR3 is made up of 15 amino acids. CDR3 in amino acids: CASSVEISNTGELFF. CDR3 in DNA: TGTGCCAGCAGCGTAGAAATTAGCAACACCGGGGAGCTGTTTTTT.

This rearrangement joins TRBV2 to TRBJ1-1; TRBD1 aligns across 8 bases. Looked up from germline, CDR1 is SNHLY and CDR2 is FYNNEI. The V segment lost 6 bases and the J segment 1 base; nucleotides outside the gene matches: 4. CDR3 length: 14 amino acids. This chain's CDR3 is CASRRDRGNTEAFF. The CDR3 coding sequence is TGTGCCAGCAGACGAGACAGGGGGAACACTGAAGCTTTCTTT.

The chain recombines TRBV3-1 (or the pseudogene TRBV3-2) with TRBJ2-1; 11 bases are a match to TRBD1. CDR1 and CDR2 (germline): LGHDT, YNNKEL (reference sequence). V gave up 0 bases and J gave up 6 bases; unmatched junction bases: 7. This CDR3 spans 17 amino acids. CDR3 in amino acids: CASSQDYGQGAINEQFF. Here the CDR3 DNA reads TGTGCCAGCAGCCAAGATTACGGACAGGGGGCGATCAATGAGCAGTTCTTC.

This sequence joins TRBV5-1 and TRBJ1-5, with TRBD1 identical over 7 bases. CDR1 is SGHRS, CDR2 YFSETQ, per germline. The trim removed 0 bases at V and 7 bases at J, leaving 7 bases unmatched. The CDR3 is 15 amino acids. CDR3 bases: TGCGCCAGCAGCTTGGGTGACAGGGTGGGCCAGCCCCAGCATTTT. Protein sequence: CASSLGDRVGQPQHF. Supplemented by reference TRBV5-1 and TRBJ1-5, the full variable domain reads KAGVTQTPRYLIKTRGQQVTLSCSPISGHRSVSWYQQTPGQGLQFLFEYFSETQRNKGNFPGRFSGRQFSNSRSEMNVSTLELGDSALYLCASSLGDRVGQPQHFGDGTRLSIL.

The V and J genes are TRBV27 and TRBJ1-2, with 8 bases lining up with TRBD1. This CDR3 spans 18 amino acids. After removal of 4 bases from V and 8 bases from J, the junction contained 21 bases not matched to a gene. Germline lookup yields CDR1 MNHEY and CDR2 SMNVEV (reference sequence). In nucleotides, the CDR3 is TGTGCCAGCAGTTCCTCTTCGGATTGGACCAGGGGGCCCGGCGGCTACACCTTC. It encodes CASSSSSDWTRGPGGYTF.

The rearrangement joins TRBV6-4 to TRBJ2-7; 12 bases map to TRBD2. CDR1 and CDR2 from the germline V gene are MRHNA and SNTAGT. CDR3 length: 17 residues. V was clipped by 7 bases and J by 0 bases; unmatched bases: 10. The CDR3 is CASNLGLAGIYSYEQYF. The CDR3 DNA reads as TGTGCCAGCAACCTAGGACTAGCGGGAATTTACTCCTACGAGCAGTACTTC.